This TCR beta chain is drawn from a study of CD8+ T cells in alopecia areata. Treatment denoted: oral pan-JAK inhibitor, 5-10 mg twice daily. Collected material from alopecia areata patients comprised lesional scalp punch biopsies and peripheral blood. The CDR3 has 11 residues. Germline CDR1 reads SQVTM; CDR2 reads ANQGSEA. The V end lost 4 bases, the J end lost 9 bases, and 12 bases lay between the germline ends. Extracted from the samples, RNA was reverse transcribed into cDNA to serve as the sequencing template. The table came from immunoSEQ multiplex PCR; TCRdb's copy has only in-frame clones and leaves some out. The repertoire consists of 200,000 to 250,000 clones, with about 64% occurring once and the leading ten covering 4% to 5%.

Specimen: CD4+ T cells sorted from blood, collected at week 4, from a patient treated with tofacitinib. This sequence joins TRBV29-1 and TRBJ1-1; D may be TRBD1 (5 bases). The TCR originated in a human donor with alopecia areata. CDR3 coding DNA: TGCAGCGTTGTACGACGGGGCCAAGCTTTCTTT. The encoded protein is CSVVRRGQAFF.